The rows below give T cell receptor beta chains drawn from one sample of a study of cytomegalovirus exposure and HLA in healthy donors. The protocol was immunoSEQ multiplex PCR, while the TCRdb copy is restricted to in-frame clones and leaves out a portion. Altogether 100,000 or so clones are present, roughly 79% being singletons, with the ten largest covering about 5.3%. The sequencing input was PBMCs. Receptors were obtained from a male donor in good health and CMV-seronegative. Both conserved end residues are part of each CDR3. D genes are given only for firm matches. A row's size may be missing; if present it is once, few, many or a size class.

abundance: once; j_gene: TRBJ1-2; d_gene: NA; v_gene: TRBV19; len: 11; CDR3aa: CASSAQRGYTF; CDR3nt: TGTGCCAGTAGTGCCCAGAGGGGCTACACCTTC
abundance: NA; j_gene: TRBJ1-3; d_gene: NA; v_gene: TRBV28; len: 15; CDR3aa: CASSFGGVSGNTIYF; CDR3nt: TGTGCCAGCAGTTTTGGGGGGGTCTCTGGAAACACCATATATTTT
abundance: few; j_gene: TRBJ2-3; d_gene: TRBD2; v_gene: TRBV9; len: 14; CDR3aa: CASSVLADTDTQYF; CDR3nt: TGTGCCAGCAGCGTTCTAGCGGACACAGATACGCAGTATTTT
abundance: NA; j_gene: TRBJ1-2; d_gene: TRBD1; v_gene: TRBV7-6; len: 15; CDR3aa: CASSPTGQGNYGYTF; CDR3nt: TGTGCCAGCAGCCCTACGGGACAGGGCAACTATGGCTACACCTTC
abundance: few; j_gene: TRBJ2-2; d_gene: TRBD2; v_gene: TRBV4-3; len: 17; CDR3aa: CASSQEDGGRYTGELFF; CDR3nt: TGCGCCAGCAGCCAAGAAGATGGCGGGAGGTATACCGGGGAGCTGTTTTTT
abundance: NA; j_gene: TRBJ2-7; d_gene: NA; v_gene: TRBV6-5; len: 14; CDR3aa: CASSPSADSYEQYF; CDR3nt: TGTGCCAGCAGTCCATCCGCGGACTCTTACGAGCAGTACTTC
abundance: NA; j_gene: TRBJ2-5; d_gene: TRBD1; v_gene: TRBV28; len: 15; CDR3aa: CASITDRGSQETQYF; CDR3nt: TGTGCCAGCATTACGGACAGGGGGTCCCAAGAGACCCAGTACTTC
abundance: few; j_gene: TRBJ1-1; d_gene: NA; v_gene: TRBV28; len: 14; CDR3aa: CASSWQRGGTEAFF; CDR3nt: TGTGCCAGCAGTTGGCAAAGGGGAGGCACTGAAGCTTTCTTT
abundance: NA; j_gene: TRBJ2-7; d_gene: TRBD2; v_gene: TRBV2; len: 18; CDR3aa: CASSEEEGLAGGYDEQYF; CDR3nt: TGTGCCAGCAGTGAAGAAGAGGGACTAGCGGGAGGGTATGACGAGCAGTACTTC
abundance: NA; j_gene: TRBJ2-5; d_gene: TRBD2; v_gene: TRBV30; len: 13; CDR3aa: CACEAGVGETQYF; CDR3nt: TGTGCCTGCGAAGCGGGAGTTGGAGAGACCCAGTACTTC
abundance: NA; j_gene: TRBJ2-3; d_gene: NA; v_gene: TRBV30; len: 13; CDR3aa: CAWEGVSADTQYF; CDR3nt: TGTGCCTGGGAAGGAGTGAGTGCAGATACGCAGTATTTT
abundance: NA; j_gene: TRBJ1-1; d_gene: NA; v_gene: TRBV19; len: 15; CDR3aa: CASRETGGGYTEAFF; CDR3nt: TGTGCCAGTAGGGAAACGGGTGGTGGTTACACTGAAGCTTTCTTT
abundance: NA; j_gene: TRBJ2-2; d_gene: TRBD2; v_gene: TRBV19; len: 14; CDR3aa: CASSPGGHTGELFF; CDR3nt: TGTGCCAGTAGTCCGGGGGGTCACACCGGGGAGCTGTTTTTT
abundance: few; j_gene: TRBJ1-4; d_gene: TRBD1; v_gene: TRBV6-1; len: 15; CDR3aa: CASSGRQGPNEKLFF; CDR3nt: TGTGCCAGCAGTGGGAGACAGGGACCTAATGAAAAACTGTTTTTT